The 23 T cell receptor beta chains below were found in one sample sequenced in a study of blood T cell repertoires in COVID-19. Profiled with immunoSEQ multiplex PCR; TCRdb holds only in-frame clones, not every one. Of 100,000 to 150,000 clones in the sample, 60% to 85% were seen once. The sample consisted of peripheral blood. The receptor set was obtained from a man in his sixties or seventies with acute or convalescent COVID-19.

The rearrangement joins TRBV19 to TRBJ1-1; 9 bases fit TRBD1. CDR3 length: 14 residues. CDR1 is LNHDA and CDR2 is SQIVND in the germline V gene (reference sequence). After removal of 5 bases from V and 5 bases from J, the junction contained 6 bases not matched to a gene. In nucleotides, the CDR3 is TGTGCCAGTAGTCCCGGACAGGGGAAGACTGAAGCTTTCTTT. Amino acids: CASSPGQGKTEAFF.

J is TRBJ1-4 and V is TRBV6-1; unclear D gene. The CDR3 is 14 amino acids. Trimming cost V 1 base and J 10 bases, with 13 bases left between them. The germline gives CDR1 MNHNS, CDR2 SASEGT. The CDR3 nucleotides are TGTGCCAGCAGTGAAGGCGGGTACGGAGTAAAACTGTTTTTT. Translation gives CASSEGGYGVKLFF.

J is TRBJ2-7 and V is TRBV4-1; D is perhaps TRBD2 (7 bases). Deletions cut 3 bases from V and 4 bases from J, with 16 bases between. Per the germline V gene, CDR1 is MGHRA and CDR2 is YSYEKL. The CDR3 runs 15 residues. CDR3: CASSHPSGGQYEQYF. For the CDR3, the DNA is TGCGCCAGCAGCCATCCTAGCGGAGGACAGTACGAGCAGTACTTC.

This chain uses TRBV7-2 with TRBJ2-7; 8 nucleotides align to TRBD1. In germline, CDR1 is SGHTA, CDR2 FQGNSA. The ends lost 5 bases at V and 7 bases at J; junction bases unmatched: 10. The CDR3 loop spans 14 amino acids. CDR3 sequence (DNA): TGTGCCAGCAGCCCCGGGCAGGGGGCGATGGAGCAGTACTTC. Its protein is CASSPGQGAMEQYF.

The CDR3 DNA reads as TGTGCCAGCAGCTGGGACAGAGAAAAACTGTTTTTT. This translates into CASSWDREKLFF. The genes are TRBV7-9 and TRBJ1-4, with TRBD1 identical over 7 bases. The CDR3 runs 12 residues. J lost 8 bases, V lost 4 bases, and 1 base had no gene match. CDR1 and CDR2 (germline): SEHNR, FQNEAQ (reference sequence).

This clone was counted only a few times. The J gene is TRBJ2-7, the V gene TRBV5-1, with TRBD2 matching 7 bases. This CDR3 region has 14 residues. The V gene's germline CDR1 is SGHRS and CDR2 YFSETQ. After removal of 0 bases from V and 2 bases from J, the junction contained 2 bases not matched to a gene. CDR3 DNA sequence: TGCGCCAGCAGCTTGGGGACTAGAACCTACGAGCAGTACTTC. Translated: CASSLGTRTYEQYF.

The chain joins TRBV5-1 to TRBJ2-3; D possibly corresponds to TRBD2 (5 bases). With 1 base removed from V and 1 base from J, the gap between germline ends came to 13 bases. Germline V gene sequence: CDR1 SGHRS, CDR2 YFSETQ. This CDR3 is built from 16 residues. The CDR3 DNA reads as TGCGCCAGCAGCTTGAAACAAGCGAGGGGCACAGATACGCAGTATTTT. It encodes CASSLKQARGTDTQYF.

The chain carries TRBV19 and TRBJ1-5, with 7 positions matching TRBD1. Germline CDR1 is LNHDA and CDR2 is SQIVND (reference sequence). The CDR3 has 14 amino acids. V was pared by 5 bases and J by 4 bases, with 5 bases of the junction left unmatched. CDR3 coding DNA: TGTGCCAGTAGTGTCGACAGGGAAAATCAGCCCCAGCATTTT. It translates to CASSVDRENQPQHF.

The chain uses TRBV28 and TRBJ2-7; 10 positions match TRBD2. Germline loops: CDR1 MDHEN, CDR2 SYDVKM. The CDR3 is made up of 15 amino acids. The V and J ends lost 6 bases and 1 base, in that order; junction bases with no gene match: 6. The CDR3 sequence: CASSPGLAFSYEQYF. The CDR3 DNA is TGTGCCAGCAGCCCGGGACTAGCGTTTTCCTACGAGCAGTACTTC.

The rearrangement joins TRBV19 to TRBJ2-5; D ambiguous. The CDR3 is 14 amino acids. Per germline, CDR1 LNHDA and CDR2 SQIVND (reference sequence). V was shortened by 4 bases and J by 2 bases, with 11 bases between the two germline ends. The CDR3 sequence is CASSSAATQETQYF. Written as DNA, the CDR3 is TGTGCCAGTAGTAGTGCGGCAACTCAAGAGACCCAGTACTTC.

Only one count was recorded for this clone. CDR3 amino acids: CASSLETSGRTVQFF. CDR3 nucleotides: TGCGCCAGCAGCTTGGAGACTAGCGGGAGGACGGTGCAGTTCTTC. The chain has TRBV5-1 and TRBJ2-1; TRBD2 matches at 13 bases. V shed 0 bases and J 12 bases; nucleotides not matched to a gene: 6. CDR3 length equals 15 residues. Germline V gene sequence: CDR1 SGHRS, CDR2 YFSETQ. Supplemented by reference TRBV5-1 and TRBJ2-1, the full variable domain reads KAGVTQTPRYLIKTRGQQVTLSCSPISGHRSVSWYQQTPGQGLQFLFEYFSETQRNKGNFPGRFSGRQFSNSRSEMNVSTLELGDSALYLCASSLETSGRTVQFFGPGTRLTVL.

The chain links TRBV7-9 to TRBJ2-3, with TRBD2 matching over 12 bases. Germline values: CDR1 SEHNR, CDR2 FQNEAQ (reference sequence). Trimming cost V 5 bases and J 3 bases; bases outside gene matches: 9. The CDR3 loop spans 17 amino acids. The CDR3 reads CASSRKGGTSGTDTQYF. The CDR3 DNA reads as TGTGCCAGCAGCCGCAAGGGGGGGACTAGCGGGACAGATACGCAGTATTTT.

V gene TRBV6-5 combines with J gene TRBJ2-7, with D perhaps matching TRBD1 (5 bases). The CDR3 sequence is 11 residues long. The germline V and J ends were trimmed by 8 bases and 2 bases, with 7 bases remaining between them. CDR1 is MNHEY and CDR2 is SVGAGI in the germline V gene. The CDR3 loop reads CASSGTYEQYF. DNA of the CDR3: TGTGCCAGCTCAGGGACCTACGAGCAGTACTTC.

A single count supports this clone. This chain links TRBV6-4 with TRBJ2-1, with 13 nucleotides matching TRBD2. CDR3 length: 16 residues. CDR1 is MRHNA and CDR2 is SNTAGT in the germline V gene. Trimming took 0 bases from V and 9 from J; bases not matched to a gene: 5. This CDR3 is CASSDSGTSGIVEQFF. The CDR3 DNA reads as TGTGCCAGCAGTGACTCCGGGACTAGCGGGATTGTTGAGCAGTTCTTC.

The rearrangement links TRBV19 to TRBJ1-5; 7 nucleotides align to TRBD1. Germline CDR1 LNHDA, CDR2 SQIVND (reference sequence). This CDR3 is built from 14 residues. V shed 5 bases, J shed 1 base, and the junction held 2 bases outside the gene matches. This CDR3 is CASSATGSNQPQHF. In DNA form, the CDR3 reads TGTGCCAGTAGTGCGACAGGGAGCAATCAGCCCCAGCATTTT. The variable domain in full, with the rest retrieved from reference TRBV19 and TRBJ1-5, is DGGITQSPKYLFRKEGQNVTLSCEQNLNHDAMYWYRQDPGQGLRLIYYSQIVNDFQKGDIAEGYSVSREKKESFPLTVTSAQKNPTAFYLCASSATGSNQPQHFGDGTRLSIL.

The chain recombines TRBV7-9 with TRBJ1-6; no clear D. The CDR3 runs to 16 residues. Germline V gene sequence: CDR1 SEHNR, CDR2 FQNEAQ (reference sequence). V gave up 4 bases and J gave up 10 bases, with 20 bases separating them. The CDR3 region has the DNA TGTGCCAGCAGCTATCAACTAGGAGGGCAAGGATCACCCCTCCACTTT. Translating it yields CASSYQLGGQGSPLHF.

The V gene is TRBV30, the J gene TRBJ1-2, with D perhaps matching TRBD1 (6 bases). The CDR3 is made up of 13 amino acids. In germline, CDR1 is GTSNPN, CDR2 SVGIG (reference sequence). V lost 2 bases and J lost 5, with 12 bases in between. The CDR3 loop reads CAWSTGRGYGYTF. CDR3 nucleotide sequence: TGTGCCTGGAGTACAGGGAGGGGGTATGGCTACACCTTC.

Here the CDR3 DNA reads TGTGCCAGTAGATCGGGGGGGCAGAGGGGCAAGAACACTGAAGCTTTCTTT. The encoded protein is CASRSGGQRGKNTEAFF. The J gene is TRBJ1-1, the V gene TRBV19, with D tentatively TRBD1 (6 bases). The CDR3 is made up of 17 amino acids. Trimming stripped 6 bases from V and 1 base from J, with 21 bases between. CDR1 and CDR2 (germline): LNHDA, SQIVND (reference sequence).

The chain is built from TRBV11-3 and TRBJ2-2; 7 nucleotides agree with TRBD1. Germline assignment: CDR1 SGHNT and CDR2 YENEEA. The CDR3 is 14 residues long. With V trimmed by 6 bases and J by 3 bases, 4 bases remained unmatched. CDR3: CASSATGDTGELFF. The CDR3 bases are TGTGCCAGCAGTGCTACAGGGGACACCGGGGAGCTGTTTTTT.

The rearrangement uses TRBV18 and TRBJ2-7; 8 bases are a match to TRBD2. The germline V gene encodes CDR1 KGHSH and CDR2 LQKENI. This CDR3 has 14 amino acids. V was clipped by 1 base and J by 4 bases; unmatched bases: 3. The CDR3 loop is CASSPRRGVYEQYF. The CDR3 DNA follows: TGTGCCAGCTCACCACGGCGGGGGGTTTACGAGCAGTACTTC.

The chain employs TRBV5-5 and TRBJ2-2; TRBD2 aligns across 10 bases. The CDR3 totals 16 residues. The germline CDR1 and CDR2 sequences are SGHKS and YYEKEE (reference sequence). Germline trimming cut 4 bases from V and 2 bases from J; bases unmatched to any gene: 5. CDR3 nucleotides: TGTGCCAGCAGCAAGCTAGCGGGAGTCAACACCGGGGAGCTGTTTTTT. Translated: CASSKLAGVNTGELFF.

This chain connects TRBV7-2 to TRBJ2-7; no clear D. The CDR3 sequence is 14 residues long. V lost 1 base and J 2 bases, leaving 9 bases between the germline ends. Germline CDR1 reads SGHTA; CDR2 reads FQGNSA. The CDR3 loop reads CASSLEYSTYEQYF. CDR3 nucleotide sequence: TGTGCCAGCAGCTTAGAGTACTCTACCTACGAGCAGTACTTC.

The gene calls are TRBV10-3 and TRBJ1-2, with 8 bases lining up with TRBD1. This CDR3 has 17 residues. V was clipped by 6 bases and J by 2 bases; unmatched bases: 14. Looked up from germline, CDR1 is ENHRY and CDR2 is SYGVKD. The DNA for the CDR3 is TGTGCCATCAGGGGTACCCTCGGACAGGGAGGGAACTATGGCTACACCTTC. It encodes CAIRGTLGQGGNYGYTF.